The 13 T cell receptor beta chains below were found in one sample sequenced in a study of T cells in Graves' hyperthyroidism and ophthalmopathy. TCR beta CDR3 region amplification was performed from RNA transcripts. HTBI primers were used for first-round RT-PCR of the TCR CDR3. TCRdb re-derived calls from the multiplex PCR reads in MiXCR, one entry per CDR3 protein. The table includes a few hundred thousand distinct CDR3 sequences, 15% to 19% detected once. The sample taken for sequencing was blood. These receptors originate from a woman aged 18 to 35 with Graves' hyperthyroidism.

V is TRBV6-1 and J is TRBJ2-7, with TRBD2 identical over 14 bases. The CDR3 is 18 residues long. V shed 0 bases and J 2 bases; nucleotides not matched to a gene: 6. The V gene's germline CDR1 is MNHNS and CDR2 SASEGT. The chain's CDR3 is CASSEARGLAGVTYEQYF. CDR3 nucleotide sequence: TGTGCCAGCAGTGAAGCGCGGGGACTAGCGGGAGTCACCTACGAGCAGTACTTC.

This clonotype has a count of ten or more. The CDR3, as DNA: TGTGCCAGCAGCTCCAGGGGGCTCAGGGATGGCACAGATACGCAGTATTTT. This codes for CASSSRGLRDGTDTQYF. The J gene is TRBJ2-3, the V gene TRBV5-6, with TRBD1 matching over 8 bases. CDR1 and CDR2 from the germline V gene are SGHDT and YYEEEE. J was trimmed by 1 base and V by 3 bases; bases with no gene match: 10. The CDR3 loop spans 17 amino acids. The variable domain in full, with the rest retrieved from reference TRBV5-6 and TRBJ2-3, is DAGVTQSPTHLIKTRGQQVTLRCSPKSGHDTVSWYQQALGQGPQFIFQYYEEEERQRGNFPDRFSGHQFPNYSSELNVNALLLGDSALYLCASSSRGLRDGTDTQYFGPGTRLTVL.

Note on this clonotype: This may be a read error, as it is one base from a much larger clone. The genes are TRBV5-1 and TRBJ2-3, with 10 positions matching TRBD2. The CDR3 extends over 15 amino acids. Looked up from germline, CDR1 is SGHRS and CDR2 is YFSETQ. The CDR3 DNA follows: TGCGCCAGCAGCCGGACTAGCGGTAGCATAGATACGCAGTATTTT. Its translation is CASSRTSGSIDTQYF.

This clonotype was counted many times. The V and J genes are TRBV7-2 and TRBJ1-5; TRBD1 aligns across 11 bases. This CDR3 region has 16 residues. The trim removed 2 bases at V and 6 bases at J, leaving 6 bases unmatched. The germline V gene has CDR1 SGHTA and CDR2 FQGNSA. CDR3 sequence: CASSLFWTGGRQPQHF. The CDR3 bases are TGTGCCAGCAGCTTATTTTGGACAGGGGGCCGTCAGCCCCAGCATTTT.

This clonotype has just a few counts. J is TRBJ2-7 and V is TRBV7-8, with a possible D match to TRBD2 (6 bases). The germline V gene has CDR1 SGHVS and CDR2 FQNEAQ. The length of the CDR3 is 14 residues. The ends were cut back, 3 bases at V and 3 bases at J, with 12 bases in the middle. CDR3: CASSLSGYGYEQYF. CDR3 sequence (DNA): TGTGCCAGCAGCTTGAGCGGGTATGGCTACGAGCAGTACTTC.

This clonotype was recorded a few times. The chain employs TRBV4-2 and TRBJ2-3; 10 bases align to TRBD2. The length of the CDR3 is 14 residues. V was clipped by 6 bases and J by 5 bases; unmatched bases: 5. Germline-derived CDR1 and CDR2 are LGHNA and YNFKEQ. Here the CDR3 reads CASSTTSGVDTQYF. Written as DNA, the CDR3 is TGTGCCAGCAGTACAACTAGCGGGGTAGATACGCAGTATTTT.

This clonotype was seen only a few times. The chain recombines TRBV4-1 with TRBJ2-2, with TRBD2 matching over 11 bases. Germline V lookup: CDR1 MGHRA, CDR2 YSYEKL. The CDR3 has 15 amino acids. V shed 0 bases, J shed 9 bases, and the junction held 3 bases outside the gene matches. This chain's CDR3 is CASSQDRTSGWELFF. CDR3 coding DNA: TGCGCCAGCAGCCAAGATAGGACTAGCGGGTGGGAGCTGTTTTTT.

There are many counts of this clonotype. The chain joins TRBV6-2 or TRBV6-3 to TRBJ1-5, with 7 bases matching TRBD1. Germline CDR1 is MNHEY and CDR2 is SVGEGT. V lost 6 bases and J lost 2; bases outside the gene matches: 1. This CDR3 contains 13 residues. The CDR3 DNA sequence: TGTGCCAGCAGCGACAGGGGCAATCAGCCCCAGCATTTT. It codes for CASSDRGNQPQHF.

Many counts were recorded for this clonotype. The CDR3 here is CASSPGTAKSHGYTF. In DNA, the CDR3 is TGTGCCAGCAGCCCAGGGACAGCAAAATCTCATGGCTACACCTTC. The genes are TRBV13 and TRBJ1-2; 7 nucleotides line up with TRBD1. There are 15 residues in the CDR3. Trimming cost V 5 bases and J 6 bases; bases outside gene matches: 12. CDR1 and CDR2 from the germline V gene are PRHDT and FYEKMQ (reference sequence).

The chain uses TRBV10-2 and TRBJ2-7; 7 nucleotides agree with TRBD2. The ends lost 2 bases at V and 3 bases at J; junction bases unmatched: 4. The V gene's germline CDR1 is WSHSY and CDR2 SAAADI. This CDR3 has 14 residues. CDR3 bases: TGCGCCAGCAGTGAGGCTAGCGGCTTCTACGAGCAGTACTTC. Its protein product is CASSEASGFYEQYF.

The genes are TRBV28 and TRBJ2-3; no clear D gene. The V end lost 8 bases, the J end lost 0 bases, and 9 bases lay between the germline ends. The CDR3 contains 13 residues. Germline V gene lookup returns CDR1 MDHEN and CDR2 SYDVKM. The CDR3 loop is CASRLLSTDTQYF. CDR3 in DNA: TGTGCCAGCCGTCTACTAAGCACAGATACGCAGTATTTT.

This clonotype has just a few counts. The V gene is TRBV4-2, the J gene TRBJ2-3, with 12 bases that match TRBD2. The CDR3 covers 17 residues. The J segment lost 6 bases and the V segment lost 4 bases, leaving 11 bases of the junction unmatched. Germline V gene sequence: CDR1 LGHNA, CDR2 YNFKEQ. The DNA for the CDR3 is TGTGCCAGCAGCCTTAAACCGACTAGCGGGGGAACGGATACGCAGTATTTT. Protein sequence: CASSLKPTSGGTDTQYF.

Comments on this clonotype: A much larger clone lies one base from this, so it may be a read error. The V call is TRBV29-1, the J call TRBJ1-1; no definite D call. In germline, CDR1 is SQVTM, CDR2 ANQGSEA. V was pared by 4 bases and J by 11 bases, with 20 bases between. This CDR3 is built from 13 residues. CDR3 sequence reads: CSVANLVRGMAFF. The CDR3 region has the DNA TGCAGCGTTGCTAACCTTGTACGGGGAATGGCTTTCTTT. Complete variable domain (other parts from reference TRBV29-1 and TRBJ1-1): SAVISQKPSRDICQRGTSLTIQCQVDSQVTMMFWYRQQPGQSLTLIATANQGSEATYESGFVIDKFPISRPNLTFSTLTVSNMSPEDSSIYLCSVANLVRGMAFFGQGTRLTVV.